The clone carrying this T cell receptor (beta chain) was picked up many times. What it recognizes is unknown. The data are from a study of breast tumors, draining lymph nodes, adjacent tissues. Study conclusions and caveats: The lymph node origin of tumor T cells was framed as consistent with a hypothesis, not demonstrated. Compared with lymph nodes, tumors were less diverse; compared with nontumor tissue, more. Tumor and nontumor repertoires were significantly more similar in luminal-like than in basal-like breast cancer. Findings are consistent with lymph node origin and intratumoral expansion of most tumor T cells.

This CDR3 contains 15 residues. Germline CDR1 SGHTA, CDR2 FQGNSA. The V end lost 2 bases, the J end lost 4 bases, and 12 bases lay between the germline ends. TCRdb re-analysed the multiplex PCR reads in MiXCR, keeping a single row per CDR3 protein. The table has some 22,000 distinct CDR3 sequences, around 40% seen once; the top ten hold less than 25%. The source is a female donor with breast cancer. Some clones in this sample may be carry-over from other donors' samples. Sequenced: breast tumor tissue. The chain joins TRBV7-2 to TRBJ1-5, with D unclear. The CDR3 DNA is TGTGCCAGCAGCTTAAAACTCTCCCGAAATCAGCCCCAGCATTTT. Amino acids: CASSLKLSRNQPQHF.